This T cell receptor beta chain was sequenced in a study of identical twins. From the 5' RACE reads, TCRdb called clonotypes with MiXCR, one entry per CDR3 protein. Of 500,000 to 650,000 distinct CDR3 sequences in the sample, just over 7% were seen once. This sample was shared with a second study, whose subject was yellow fever vaccine responses in identical twins.

The receptor was derived from a woman between 18 and 29 years old in good health. Sequencing input: PBMCs.

Written as DNA, the CDR3 is TGTGCCAGCAGCTTTGTCTACGAGCAGTACTTC. It specifies CASSFVYEQYF. The V and J genes are TRBV11-2 and TRBJ2-7, with D unclear. Trimming left V 3 bases short and J 3 bases short, with 3 bases between. The CDR3 is 11 residues long. Germline CDR1 SGHAT, CDR2 FQNNGV. Full variable domain (remainder filled in from reference TRBV11-2 and TRBJ2-7): EAGVAQSPRYKIIEKRQSVAFWCNPISGHATLYWYQQILGQGPKLLIQFQNNGVVDDSQLPKDRFSAERLKGVDSTLKIQPAKLEDSAVYLCASSFVYEQYFGPGTRLTVT.